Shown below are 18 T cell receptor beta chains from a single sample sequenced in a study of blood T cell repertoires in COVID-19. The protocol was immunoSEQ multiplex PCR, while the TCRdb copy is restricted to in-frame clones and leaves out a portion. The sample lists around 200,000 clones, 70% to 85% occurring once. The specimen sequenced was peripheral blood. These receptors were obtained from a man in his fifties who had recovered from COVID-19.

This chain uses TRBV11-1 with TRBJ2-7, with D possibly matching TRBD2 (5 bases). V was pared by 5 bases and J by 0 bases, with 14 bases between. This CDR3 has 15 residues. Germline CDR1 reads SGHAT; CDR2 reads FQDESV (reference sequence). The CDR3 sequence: CASSLRREPSYEQYF. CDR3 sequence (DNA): TGTGCCAGCAGCCTCAGACGGGAACCCTCCTACGAGCAGTACTTC.

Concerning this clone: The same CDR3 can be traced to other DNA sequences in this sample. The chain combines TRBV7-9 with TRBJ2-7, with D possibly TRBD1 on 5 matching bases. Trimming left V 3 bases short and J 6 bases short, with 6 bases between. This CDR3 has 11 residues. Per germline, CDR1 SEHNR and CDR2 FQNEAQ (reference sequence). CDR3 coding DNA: TGTGCCAGCAGCTTGGGGCCCGAGCAGTACTTC. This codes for CASSLGPEQYF. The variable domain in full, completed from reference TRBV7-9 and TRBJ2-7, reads DTGVSQNPRHKITKRGQNVTFRCDPISEHNRLYWYRQTLGQGPEFLTYFQNEAQLEKSRLLSDRFSAERPKGSFSTLEIQRTEQGDSAMYLCASSLGPEQYFGPGTRLTVT.

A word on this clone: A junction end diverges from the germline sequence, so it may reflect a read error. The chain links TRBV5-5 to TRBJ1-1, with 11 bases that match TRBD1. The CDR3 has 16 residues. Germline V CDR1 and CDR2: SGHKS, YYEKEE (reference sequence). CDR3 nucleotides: TGTGCCAGCAGCTTGGAAGGGGACAGGGGGAACGCTGAAGCTTTCTTT. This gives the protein CASSLEGDRGNAEAFF. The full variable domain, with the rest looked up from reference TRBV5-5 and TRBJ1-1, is DAGVTQSPTHLIKTRGQQVTLRCSPISGHKSVSWYQQVLGQGPQFIFQYYEKEERGRGNFPDRFSARQFPNYSSELNVNALLLGDSALYLCASSLEGDRGNAEAFFGQGTRLTVV.

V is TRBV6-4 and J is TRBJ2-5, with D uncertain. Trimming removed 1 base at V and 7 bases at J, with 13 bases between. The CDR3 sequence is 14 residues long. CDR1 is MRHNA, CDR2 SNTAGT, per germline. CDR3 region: CASSDWLDLGTQYF. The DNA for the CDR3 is TGTGCCAGCAGTGACTGGTTAGATCTAGGGACCCAGTACTTC.

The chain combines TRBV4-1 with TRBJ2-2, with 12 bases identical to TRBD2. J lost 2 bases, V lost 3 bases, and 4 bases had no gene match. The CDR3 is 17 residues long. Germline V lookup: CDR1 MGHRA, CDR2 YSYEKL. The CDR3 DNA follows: TGCGCCAGCAGCCAGGACGGACTAGCGGGAAACACCGGGGAGCTGTTTTTT. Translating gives CASSQDGLAGNTGELFF.

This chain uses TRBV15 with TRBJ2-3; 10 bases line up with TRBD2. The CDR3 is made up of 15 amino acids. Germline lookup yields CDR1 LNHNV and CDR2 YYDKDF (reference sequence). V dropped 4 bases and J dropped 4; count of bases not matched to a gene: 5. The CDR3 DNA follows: TGTGCCACCAGCACAAGACTAGCGGGTGCAGATACGCAGTATTTT. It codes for CATSTRLAGADTQYF.

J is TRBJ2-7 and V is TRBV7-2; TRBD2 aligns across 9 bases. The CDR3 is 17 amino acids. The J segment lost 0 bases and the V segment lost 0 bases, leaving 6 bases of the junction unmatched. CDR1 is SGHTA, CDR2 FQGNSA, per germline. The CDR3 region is CASSLALAGLISYEQYF. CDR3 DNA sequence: TGTGCCAGCAGCTTAGCTCTAGCGGGACTTATCTCCTACGAGCAGTACTTC.

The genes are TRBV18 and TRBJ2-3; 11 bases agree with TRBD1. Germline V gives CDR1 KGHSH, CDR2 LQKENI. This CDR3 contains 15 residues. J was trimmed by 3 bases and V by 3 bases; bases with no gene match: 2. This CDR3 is CASSPGQGATDTQYF. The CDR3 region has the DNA TGTGCCAGCTCACCCGGACAGGGGGCAACAGATACGCAGTATTTT.

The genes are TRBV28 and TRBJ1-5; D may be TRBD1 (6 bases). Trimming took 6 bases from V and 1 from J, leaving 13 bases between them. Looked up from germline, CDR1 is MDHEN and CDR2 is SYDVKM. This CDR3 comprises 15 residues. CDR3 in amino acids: CASSPGTRSNQPQHF. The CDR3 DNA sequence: TGTGCCAGCAGCCCCGGGACACGGAGCAATCAGCCCCAGCATTTT.

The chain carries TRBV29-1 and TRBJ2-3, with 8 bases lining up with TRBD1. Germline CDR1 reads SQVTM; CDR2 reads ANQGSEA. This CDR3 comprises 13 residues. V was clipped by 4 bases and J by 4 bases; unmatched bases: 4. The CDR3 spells CSVGVQGADTQYF. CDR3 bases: TGCAGCGTTGGGGTACAGGGGGCAGATACGCAGTATTTT.

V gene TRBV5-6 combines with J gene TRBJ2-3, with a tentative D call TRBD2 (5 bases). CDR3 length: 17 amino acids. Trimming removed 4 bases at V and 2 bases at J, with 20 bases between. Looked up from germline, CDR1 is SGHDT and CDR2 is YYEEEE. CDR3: CASSMESSRTFTDTQYF. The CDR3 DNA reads TGTGCCAGCAGCATGGAATCGTCACGGACTTTCACAGATACGCAGTATTTT.

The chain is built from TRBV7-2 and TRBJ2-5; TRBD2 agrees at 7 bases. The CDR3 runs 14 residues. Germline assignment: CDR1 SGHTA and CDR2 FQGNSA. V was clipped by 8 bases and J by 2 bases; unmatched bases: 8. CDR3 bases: TGTGCCAGCTCGCGGGAGAGTAGGCAAGAGACCCAGTACTTC. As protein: CASSRESRQETQYF.

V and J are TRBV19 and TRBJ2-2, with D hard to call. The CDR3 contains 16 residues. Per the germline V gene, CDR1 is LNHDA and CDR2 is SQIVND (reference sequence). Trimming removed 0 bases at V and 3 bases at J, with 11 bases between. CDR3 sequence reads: CASSIDGQAYTGELFF. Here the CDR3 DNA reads TGTGCCAGTAGTATAGATGGGCAGGCTTACACCGGGGAGCTGTTTTTT.

The CDR3 spells CASSQDRTYEQYF. In nucleotides, the CDR3 is TGTGCCAGCAGCCAAGACAGGACCTACGAGCAGTACTTC. The chain links TRBV7-3 to TRBJ2-7, with D possibly TRBD1 on 6 matching bases. V was pared by 5 bases and J by 2 bases, with 10 bases between. CDR1 SGHTA and CDR2 FQGTGA come from the germline V gene. The CDR3 is made up of 13 amino acids.

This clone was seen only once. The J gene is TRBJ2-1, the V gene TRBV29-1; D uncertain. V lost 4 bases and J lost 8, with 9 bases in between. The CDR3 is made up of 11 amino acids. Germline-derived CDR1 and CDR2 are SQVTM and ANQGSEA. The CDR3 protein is CSVVLHDEQFF. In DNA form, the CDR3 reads TGCAGCGTTGTATTACACGATGAGCAGTTCTTC.

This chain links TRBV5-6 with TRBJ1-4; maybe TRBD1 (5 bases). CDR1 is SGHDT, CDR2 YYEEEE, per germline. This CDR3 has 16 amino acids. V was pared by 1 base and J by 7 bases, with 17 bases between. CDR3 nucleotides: TGTGCCAGCAGCTTGACAGGCCGGGGGGACCTTGAAAAACTGTTTTTT. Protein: CASSLTGRGDLEKLFF.

The CDR3 bases are TGTGCCAGCTCACCCCGCGACAGGCCTAGCTCCTATAATTCACCCCTCCACTTT. Amino acids: CASSPRDRPSSYNSPLHF. The gene calls are TRBV18 and TRBJ1-6; D possibly corresponds to TRBD1 (6 bases). V was cut by 3 bases and J by 0 bases, with 15 bases left in between. Germline V gene data show CDR1 as KGHSH and CDR2 as LQKENI. The CDR3 runs to 18 residues.

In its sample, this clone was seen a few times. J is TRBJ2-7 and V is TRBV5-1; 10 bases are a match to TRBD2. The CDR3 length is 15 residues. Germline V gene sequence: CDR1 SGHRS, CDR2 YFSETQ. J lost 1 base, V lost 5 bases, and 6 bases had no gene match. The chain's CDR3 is CASSPGLAFSYEQYF. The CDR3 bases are TGCGCCAGCAGTCCGGGACTAGCGTTTTCCTACGAGCAGTACTTC.